The sequence of this T cell receptor (beta chain) was determined in a study of blood T cell repertoires in COVID-19. Study information: Sources were T cells, B-cell-depleted T cells, or PBMCs; the material itself was cDNA or gDNA.

Sequencing used immunoSEQ multiplex PCR; TCRdb keeps in-frame clones, though not all of them. The sample holds a few hundred thousand clones, around 84% seen once. J lost 7 bases, V lost 6 bases, and 5 bases had no gene match. This CDR3 has 12 amino acids. Sequencing input: PBMCs or T cells enriched from blood (not recorded which). The receptor was isolated from a woman between 18 and 29 years old who had recovered from COVID-19. This chain connects TRBV12-3 or TRBV12-4 to TRBJ1-2; 7 bases align to TRBD1. The CDR3 spells CASRSTGVGYTF. The DNA of the CDR3 is TGTGCCAGCAGGTCAACAGGGGTTGGCTACACCTTC.